Below are 22 T cell receptor beta chains sequenced from a single sample in a study of graft-versus-host responses after intestinal transplantation. Generated by immunoSEQ multiplex PCR, the TCRdb table keeps only in-frame clones and is missing some. This sample has 40,000 or so clones; roughly 89% occur once, and the top ten carry approximately 7.1%. The source was PBMCs, collected 267 days after transplant. Every receptor here comes from a human patient who received an intestinal transplant, so some T cells may come from the graft donor.

This clone was detected only once. J is TRBJ2-4 and V is TRBV7-9; the D gene is possibly TRBD1 (5 bases). V was cut by 5 bases and J by 0 bases, with 11 bases left in between. The germline gives CDR1 SEHNR, CDR2 FQNEAQ (reference sequence). The CDR3 sequence is 15 residues long. The CDR3 region has the DNA TGTGCCAGCAGCGGACAACCCCCAGCCAAAAACATTCAGTACTTC. Translation: CASSGQPPAKNIQYF.

The chain joins TRBV28 to TRBJ2-4, with a weak D call TRBD1 (6 bases). Per the germline V gene, CDR1 is MDHEN and CDR2 is SYDVKM. The CDR3 covers 18 residues. Between the trimmed V and J ends, which lost 4 bases and 0 bases, there was a span of 19 bases. The CDR3 sequence is CASSSTWLQGRAKNIQYF. CDR3 coding DNA: TGTGCCAGCAGTTCCACTTGGTTACAGGGCCGAGCCAAAAACATTCAGTACTTC. The full variable domain, its missing parts supplied by reference TRBV28 and TRBJ2-4, is DVKVTQSSRYLVKRTGEKVFLECVQDMDHENMFWYRQDPGLGLRLIYFSYDVKMKEKGDIPEGYSVSREKKERFSLILESASTNQTSMYLCASSSTWLQGRAKNIQYFGAGTRLSVL.

This clone was found once. The chain uses TRBV6-1 and TRBJ2-4; D is unresolved. The CDR3 length is 14 residues. Between the trimmed V and J ends, which lost 2 bases and 1 base, there was a span of 6 bases. Germline values: CDR1 MNHNS, CDR2 SASEGT. The chain's CDR3 is CASSERVAKNIQYF. The CDR3 DNA is TGTGCCAGCAGTGAACGGGTGGCCAAAAACATTCAGTACTTC.

V and J are TRBV5-4 and TRBJ2-3; TRBD2 aligns across 12 bases. The CDR3 length is 16 residues. Germline-derived CDR1 and CDR2 are SGHNT and YYREEE (reference sequence). The V segment lost 4 bases and the J segment 0 bases; nucleotides outside the gene matches: 3. The chain's CDR3 is CASSPGTSGSTDTQYF. The CDR3 DNA reads TGTGCCAGCAGCCCTGGGACTAGCGGGAGCACAGATACGCAGTATTTT.

This clone appeared a single time. The V gene is TRBV2, the J gene TRBJ1-3, with D tentatively TRBD1 (5 bases). The length of the CDR3 is 13 residues. Germline CDR1 and CDR2: SNHLY and FYNNEI. Between the trimmed V and J ends, which lost 8 bases and 4 bases, there was a span of 12 bases. CDR3 loop: CASLGLKGNTIYF. The CDR3 nucleotides are TGTGCCAGCTTGGGACTGAAAGGAAACACCATATATTTT. Full variable domain (missing parts from reference TRBV2 and TRBJ1-3): EPEVTQTPSHQVTQMGQEVILRCVPISNHLYFYWYRQILGQKVEFLVSFYNNEISEKSEIFDDQFSVERPDGSNFTLKIRSTKLEDSAMYFCASLGLKGNTIYFGEGSWLTVV.

V usage is TRBV5-4 and J usage is TRBJ1-5; D ambiguous. Trimming took 5 bases from V and 2 from J, leaving 8 bases between them. Germline CDR1 and CDR2: SGHNT and YYREEE (reference sequence). The CDR3 extends over 13 amino acids. The CDR3 region is CASSFDRNQPQHF. CDR3 bases: TGTGCCAGCAGTTTCGACCGCAATCAGCCCCAGCATTTT.

The chain combines TRBV5-1 with TRBJ2-4; 14 bases are shared with TRBD2. Trimming at V came to 4 bases and at J to 0 bases, leaving 6 bases not matched to a gene. The CDR3 sequence is 18 residues long. CDR1 SGHRS and CDR2 YFSETQ come from the germline V gene. The CDR3 DNA reads as TGCGCCAGCAGCCTTGGACTAGCGGGGGGCCTAGCCAAAAACATTCAGTACTTC. Residues: CASSLGLAGGLAKNIQYF.

V and J are TRBV7-2 and TRBJ1-5; the D gene is possibly TRBD1 (5 bases). Germline V gives CDR1 SGHTA, CDR2 FQGNSA. V was cut by 5 bases and J by 4 bases, with 9 bases left in between. The CDR3 totals 13 residues. The CDR3 loop reads CASSVRGNQPQHF. DNA for the CDR3: TGTGCCAGCAGCGTGAGGGGAAATCAGCCCCAGCATTTT.

The chain joins TRBV5-1 to TRBJ1-1, with D tentatively TRBD1 (5 bases). V was trimmed by 3 bases and J by 0 bases, leaving 15 bases between them. CDR1 and CDR2 from the germline V gene are SGHRS and YFSETQ. This CDR3 is built from 16 residues. The CDR3 nucleotides are TGCGCCAGCAGCTCCCGGGACGGTTATATGAACACTGAAGCTTTCTTT. Its protein is CASSSRDGYMNTEAFF. Variable domain in full (rest from reference TRBV5-1 and TRBJ1-1): KAGVTQTPRYLIKTRGQQVTLSCSPISGHRSVSWYQQTPGQGLQFLFEYFSETQRNKGNFPGRFSGRQFSNSRSEMNVSTLELGDSALYLCASSSRDGYMNTEAFFGQGTRLTVV.

This clone has just a few counts. The J gene is TRBJ2-5, the V gene TRBV5-3; D uncertain. TRBV5-3 is annotated as an ORF whose role is uncertain. Trimming took off 8 bases at V and 1 base at J, with 15 bases between the two ends. This CDR3 contains 14 residues. The CDR3 spells CASSQVVLQETQYF. Here the CDR3 DNA reads TGTGCCAGCAGCCAAGTTGTCCTCCAAGAGACCCAGTACTTC.

In this sample, this clone turned up a few times. The chain uses TRBV4-1 and TRBJ2-7; no clear D. Deletions cut 1 base from V and 4 bases from J, with 8 bases between. The CDR3 covers 13 residues. The V gene's germline CDR1 is MGHRA and CDR2 YSYEKL. CDR3 coding DNA: TGCGCCAGCAGCCAAGGTACGGAATACGAGCAGTACTTC. This gives the protein CASSQGTEYEQYF.

The rearrangement joins TRBV20-1 to TRBJ1-5, with 7 bases aligning to TRBD1. After removal of 7 bases from V and 7 bases from J, the junction contained 4 bases not matched to a gene. This CDR3 is 11 amino acids long. Germline lookup yields CDR1 DFQATT and CDR2 SNEGSKA (reference sequence). DNA of the CDR3: TGCAGTGGGACAGGCTACCAGCCCCAGCATTTT. This codes for CSGTGYQPQHF.

This clone appeared once. V usage is TRBV7-6 and J usage is TRBJ2-5; unclear D gene. The germline V gene encodes CDR1 SGHVS and CDR2 FNYEAQ. This CDR3 spans 13 amino acids. Between the trimmed V and J ends, which lost 1 base and 3 bases, there was a span of 6 bases. For the CDR3, the DNA is TGTGCCAGCAGCTTAGAGGGAAAAGAGACCCAGTACTTC. This translates into CASSLEGKETQYF. The whole variable domain, filled in from reference TRBV7-6 and TRBJ2-5, reads GAGVSQSPRYKVTKRGQDVALRCDPISGHVSLYWYRQALGQGPEFLTYFNYEAQQDKSGLPNDRFSAERPEGSISTLTIQRTEQRDSAMYRCASSLEGKETQYFGPGTRLLVL.

The genes are TRBV20-1 and TRBJ1-5; D is unresolved. The V and J ends lost 8 bases and 4 bases respectively, with 9 bases between them. This CDR3 spans 11 amino acids. Germline V gene data show CDR1 as DFQATT and CDR2 as SNEGSKA (reference sequence). In DNA form, the CDR3 reads TGCAGTAAGGAGGGAAATCAGCCCCAGCATTTT. It specifies CSKEGNQPQHF.

V is TRBV5-1 and J is TRBJ2-4; the D call may be TRBD1 or TRBD2 (6 bases each). The V end lost 4 bases, the J end lost 4 bases, and 12 bases lay between the germline ends. Germline values: CDR1 SGHRS, CDR2 YFSETQ. This CDR3 has 14 residues. The CDR3 here is CASSPQGGKNIQYF. CDR3 coding DNA: TGCGCCAGCAGCCCACAGGGAGGAAAAAACATTCAGTACTTC.

This sequence joins TRBV10-2 and TRBJ2-3; D is tentatively TRBD1 or TRBD2 (5 bases each). V was pared by 7 bases and J by 6 bases, with 23 bases between. This CDR3 comprises 16 residues. Germline loops: CDR1 WSHSY, CDR2 SAAADI. The CDR3 DNA reads TGCGCCAGCACTGCAGGGAGAGGAAGTCTTTTGGATACGCAGTATTTT. Residues: CASTAGRGSLLDTQYF.

V is TRBV4-1 and J is TRBJ2-1; D ambiguous. Trimming took off 0 bases at V and 6 bases at J, with 6 bases between the two ends. Germline CDR1 and CDR2: MGHRA and YSYEKL. The CDR3 covers 13 residues. The CDR3 DNA reads as TGCGCCAGCAGCCAAGATCAATCCAATGAGCAGTTCTTC. This encodes CASSQDQSNEQFF.

The chain combines TRBV5-6 with TRBJ2-5, with D possibly being TRBD1 or TRBD2 (5 bases each). CDR1 and CDR2 from the germline V gene are SGHDT and YYEEEE. This CDR3 comprises 15 residues. Trimming cost V 3 bases and J 4 bases, with 16 bases left between them. The CDR3 DNA reads as TGTGCCAGCAGCTGGGACGTAAGGAAGGGAGAGACCCAGTACTTC. Its protein product is CASSWDVRKGETQYF.

A single count supports this clone. The V call is TRBV18, the J call TRBJ1-1; 8 bases fit TRBD1. The germline CDR1 and CDR2 sequences are KGHSH and LQKENI. The CDR3 has 13 amino acids. The J segment lost 6 bases and the V segment lost 3 bases, leaving 3 bases of the junction unmatched. This chain's CDR3 is CASSPDRVAEAFF. The CDR3 nucleotides are TGTGCCAGCTCACCGGACAGGGTGGCTGAAGCTTTCTTT.

The V and J genes are TRBV27 and TRBJ2-5, with D possibly TRBD2 on 5 matching bases. Germline values: CDR1 MNHEY, CDR2 SMNVEV (reference sequence). The V end lost 5 bases, the J end lost 2 bases, and 9 bases lay between the germline ends. The CDR3 has 13 amino acids. This chain's CDR3 is CASSPGLQETQYF. CDR3 nucleotides: TGTGCCAGCAGTCCGGGATTACAAGAGACCCAGTACTTC.

This clone was observed once. The rearrangement links TRBV6-5 to TRBJ2-7; 9 nucleotides line up with TRBD1. The CDR3 contains 15 residues. CDR1 MNHEY and CDR2 SVGAGI come from the germline V gene. Trimming cost V 5 bases and J 5 bases; bases outside gene matches: 10. The CDR3 is CASSRTGQGINEQYF. In nucleotides, the CDR3 is TGTGCCAGCAGTAGGACGGGACAGGGTATAAACGAGCAGTACTTC.

This sequence joins TRBV7-9 and TRBJ2-2, with D unresolved. Germline assignment: CDR1 SEHNR and CDR2 FQNEAQ (reference sequence). V gave up 1 base and J gave up 3 bases, with 9 bases separating them. The CDR3 has 15 amino acids. The CDR3: CASSLVLGYTGELFF. CDR3 nucleotide sequence: TGTGCCAGCAGCTTAGTTTTGGGCTACACCGGGGAGCTGTTTTTT.